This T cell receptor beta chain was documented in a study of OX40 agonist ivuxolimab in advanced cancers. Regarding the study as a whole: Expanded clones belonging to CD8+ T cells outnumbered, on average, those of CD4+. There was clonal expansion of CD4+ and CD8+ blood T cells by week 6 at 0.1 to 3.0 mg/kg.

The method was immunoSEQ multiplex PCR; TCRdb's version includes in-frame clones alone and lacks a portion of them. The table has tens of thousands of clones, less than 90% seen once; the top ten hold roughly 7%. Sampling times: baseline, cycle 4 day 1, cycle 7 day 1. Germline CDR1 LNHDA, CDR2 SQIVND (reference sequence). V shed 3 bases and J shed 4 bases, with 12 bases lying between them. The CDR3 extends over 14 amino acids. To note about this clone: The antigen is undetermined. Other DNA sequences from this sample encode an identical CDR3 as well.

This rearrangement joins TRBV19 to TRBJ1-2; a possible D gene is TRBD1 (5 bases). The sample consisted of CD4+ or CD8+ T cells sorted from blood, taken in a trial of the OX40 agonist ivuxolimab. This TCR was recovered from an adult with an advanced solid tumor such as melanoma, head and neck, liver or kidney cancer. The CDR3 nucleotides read TGTGCCAGTAGTATTGGCCAGGGTACCTATGGCTACACCTTC. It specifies CASSIGQGTYGYTF.